This T cell receptor (beta chain) stems from a study of T cell repertoires in ileal Crohn's disease. Germline assignment: CDR1 MGHRA and CDR2 YSYEKL. With 6 bases clipped from V and 7 bases from J, the junction kept 14 bases outside the gene matches. The CDR3 is 16 amino acids. Some clones are missing from TCRdb's copy, which holds only in-frame ones; the method was immunoSEQ multiplex PCR. The sample carries roughly 2,700 clones, approximately 69% recorded once. Time point denoted: neoterminal ileum biopsy at postoperative endoscopy, about 6 months after surgery. The TCR comes from an adult with Crohn's disease. The material sequenced was ileal tissue. The genes are TRBV4-1 and TRBJ2-2; TRBD2 matches 7 bases. DNA for the CDR3: TGCGCCAGCAGGGACGCAGCGGGGTCTTGGGTCGGGGAGCTGTTTTTT. Residues: CASRDAAGSWVGELFF.